This T cell receptor beta chain was identified in a study of blood T cell repertoires in COVID-19 (dated by TCRdb to the early 2020s). Context from the whole study: Samples from collaborators originated in the United States, Italy and Spain and spanned both the acute and convalescent phases of COVID-19. The repertoires were released in a freely available public database intended as a resource for research on the immune response to SARS-CoV-2. The samples were drawn from the first 160 participants of the ongoing ImmuneRACE study and from 1,254 subjects provided by 6 global collaborators. The material from the prospective study consisted of cDNA or gDNA derived from T cells, B-cell-depleted T cells, or PBMCs. Deeply sampled blood TCRbeta repertoires from subjects exposed to, actively infected with, or recovered from COVID-19 were included in the dataset. Where available, HLA class I and class II types were taken from metadata supplied by the sample provider and were not determined by assay-based typing. A de-identified subject ID, COVID-19 status, age in years and sex were almost always included in the sample metadata.

The CDR1 and CDR2 encoded by the germline V gene are SGHTA and FQGTGA. The CDR3 sequence holds 17 residues, the cysteine and phenylalanine included. This entry keeps only the CDR3 DNA: 51 bases, framed from base 1. Ends trimmed: V by 0 bases, J by 5 bases; bases unmatched to a gene: 6. TCRbeta CDR3 regions were amplified from genomic DNA by means of the immunoSEQ Assay, a bias-controlled multiplex PCR. As for how the authors treated the data: The number of nucleated cells in each sample was estimated from the amplification of reference gene primers within the assay. To quantify the absolute abundance of each unique TCRbeta CDR3 rearrangement, sequence reads were collapsed and filtered. Productive Simpson clonality was computed per sample as the square root of Simpson's diversity index over productive rearrangements. This immuneACCESS table, as held by TCRdb, lists in-frame sequences with V and J called but not all clones. Of the missing ones, under half trace to an unresolved V gene in checked studies; the others have no known cause. V and J calls and clone size come straight from that table; D and trimming were deduced from the DNA. The sample records some 200,000 clones, 70% to 90% of which are singletons. The ten largest clones take up nearly 9.5% of the sample.

Participants in the prospective study were aged roughly 18 to 100 years, lived in 20 to 25 United States geographic areas, and enrolled through a virtual design. To assign participants to cohorts, the prospective study relied on clinical history that participants themselves reported in a screening survey and a study questionnaire. ImmuneRACE Cohort 3 recovered participants were defined by two consecutive negative NP/OP PCR tests, healthcare professional clearance, or symptom resolution. In the prospective study, mobile phlebotomists collected whole blood, serum and a nasopharyngeal or oropharyngeal swab from each participant. Prospective study participants could optionally give additional blood draws and questionnaires over a roughly 2-month period. Before DNA extraction, blood samples from the prospective study were shipped at room temperature or frozen. General conclusions and limits of the study: The quantity of clinical and demographic metadata differed by source and by participant and was supplied without curation.

On this clone: This clone's antigen is unknown. No base qualities exist here, and no much larger clone lies one base off it.

The sequence was obtained from a man aged 40-50 years who had recovered from COVID-19. The V and J segments used are TRBV7-3 and TRBJ1-6; the central 8 bases match TRBD1. Sequenced input: PBMCs or T cells enriched from blood (not recorded which). The CDR3 sequence is CASSLTGTGGDNSPLHF. The sequenced DNA is TGTGCCAGCAGCTTAACGGGGACAGGAGGGGATAATTCACCCCTCCACTTT.